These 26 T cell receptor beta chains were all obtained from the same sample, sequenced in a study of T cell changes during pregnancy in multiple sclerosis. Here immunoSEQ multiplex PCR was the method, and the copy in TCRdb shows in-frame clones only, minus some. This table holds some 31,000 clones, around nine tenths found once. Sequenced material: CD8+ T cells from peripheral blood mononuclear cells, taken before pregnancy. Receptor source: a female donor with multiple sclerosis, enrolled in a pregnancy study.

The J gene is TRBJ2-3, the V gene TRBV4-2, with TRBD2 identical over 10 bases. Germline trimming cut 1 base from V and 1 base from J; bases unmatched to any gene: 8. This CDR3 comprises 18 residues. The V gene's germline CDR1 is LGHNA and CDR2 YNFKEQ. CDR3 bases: TGTGCCAGCAGCCAAGCTAGCGGGGGTTTTCGGCGCACAGATACGCAGTATTTT. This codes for CASSQASGGFRRTDTQYF.

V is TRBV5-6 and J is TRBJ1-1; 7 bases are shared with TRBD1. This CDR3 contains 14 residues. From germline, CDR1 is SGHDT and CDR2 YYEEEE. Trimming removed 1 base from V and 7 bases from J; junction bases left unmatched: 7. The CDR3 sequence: CASSLRDRPFEAFF. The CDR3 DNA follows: TGTGCCAGCAGCTTGAGGGACAGACCATTTGAAGCTTTCTTT.

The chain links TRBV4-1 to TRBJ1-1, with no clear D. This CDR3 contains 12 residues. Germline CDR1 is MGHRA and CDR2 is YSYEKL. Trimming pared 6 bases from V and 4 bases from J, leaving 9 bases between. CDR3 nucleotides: TGCGCCAGCAGTCGAGGGAGCACTGAAGCTTTCTTT. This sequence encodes CASSRGSTEAFF.

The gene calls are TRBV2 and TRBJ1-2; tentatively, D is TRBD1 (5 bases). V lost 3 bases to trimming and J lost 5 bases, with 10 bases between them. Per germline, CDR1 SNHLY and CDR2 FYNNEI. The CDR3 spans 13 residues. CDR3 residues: CASSDRVGYGYTF. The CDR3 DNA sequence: TGTGCCAGCAGTGACAGGGTGGGTTATGGCTACACCTTC.

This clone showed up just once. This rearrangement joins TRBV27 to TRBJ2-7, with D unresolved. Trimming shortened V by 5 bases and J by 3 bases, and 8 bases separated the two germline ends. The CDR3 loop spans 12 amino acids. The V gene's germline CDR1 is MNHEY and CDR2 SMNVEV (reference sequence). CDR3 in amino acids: CASSPLGYEQYF. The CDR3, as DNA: TGTGCCAGCAGTCCCCTAGGCTACGAGCAGTACTTC.

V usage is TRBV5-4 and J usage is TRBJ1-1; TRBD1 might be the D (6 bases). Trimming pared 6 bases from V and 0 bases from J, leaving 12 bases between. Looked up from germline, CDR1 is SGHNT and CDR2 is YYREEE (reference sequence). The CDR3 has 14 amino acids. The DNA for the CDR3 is TGTGCCAGCACCAAAGACAGGTTGAACACTGAAGCTTTCTTT. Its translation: CASTKDRLNTEAFF.

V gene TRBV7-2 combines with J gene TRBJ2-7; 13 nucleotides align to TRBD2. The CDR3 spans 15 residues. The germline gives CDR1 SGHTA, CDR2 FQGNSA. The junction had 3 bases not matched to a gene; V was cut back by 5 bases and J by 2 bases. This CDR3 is CASSVLAGGPYEQYF. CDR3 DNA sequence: TGTGCCAGCAGCGTACTAGCGGGGGGGCCCTACGAGCAGTACTTC.

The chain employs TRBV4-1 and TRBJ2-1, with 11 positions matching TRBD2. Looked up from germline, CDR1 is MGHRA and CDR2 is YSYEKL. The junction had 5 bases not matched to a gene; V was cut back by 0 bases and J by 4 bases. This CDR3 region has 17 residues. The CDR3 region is CASSQEGTSGGYNEQFF. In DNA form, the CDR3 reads TGCGCCAGCAGCCAAGAAGGAACTAGCGGGGGTTACAATGAGCAGTTCTTC.

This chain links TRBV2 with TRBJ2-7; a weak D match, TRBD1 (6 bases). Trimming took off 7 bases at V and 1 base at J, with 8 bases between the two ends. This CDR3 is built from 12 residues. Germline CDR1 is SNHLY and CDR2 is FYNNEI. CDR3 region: CASTGQSYEQYF. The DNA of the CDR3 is TGTGCCAGCACTGGACAGTCCTACGAGCAGTACTTC.

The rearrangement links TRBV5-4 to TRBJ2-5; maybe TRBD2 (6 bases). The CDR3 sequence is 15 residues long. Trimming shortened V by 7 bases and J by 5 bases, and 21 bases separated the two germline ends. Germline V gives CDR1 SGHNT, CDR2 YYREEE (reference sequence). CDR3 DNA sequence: TGTGCCAGCGCCCCCGGGGAGGAATGGCGCGAGACCCAGTACTTC. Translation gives CASAPGEEWRETQYF.

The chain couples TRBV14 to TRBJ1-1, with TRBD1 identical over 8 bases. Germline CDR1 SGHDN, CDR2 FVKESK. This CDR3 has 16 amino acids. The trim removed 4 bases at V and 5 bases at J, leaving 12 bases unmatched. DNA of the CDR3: TGTGCCAGCAGCCTTTCGTCCGGGACAGGCAAGACTGAAGCTTTCTTT. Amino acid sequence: CASSLSSGTGKTEAFF.

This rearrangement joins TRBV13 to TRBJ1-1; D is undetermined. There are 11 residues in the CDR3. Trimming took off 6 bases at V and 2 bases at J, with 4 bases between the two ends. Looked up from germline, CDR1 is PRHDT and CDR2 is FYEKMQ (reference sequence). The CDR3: CASSLNTEAFF. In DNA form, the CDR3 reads TGTGCCAGCAGTCTCAACACTGAAGCTTTCTTT.

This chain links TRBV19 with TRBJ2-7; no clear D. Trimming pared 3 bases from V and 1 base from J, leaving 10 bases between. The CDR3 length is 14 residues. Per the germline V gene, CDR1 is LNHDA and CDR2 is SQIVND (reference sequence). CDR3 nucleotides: TGTGCCAGTAGTATCGCACACCTTTCCTACGAGCAGTACTTC. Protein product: CASSIAHLSYEQYF.

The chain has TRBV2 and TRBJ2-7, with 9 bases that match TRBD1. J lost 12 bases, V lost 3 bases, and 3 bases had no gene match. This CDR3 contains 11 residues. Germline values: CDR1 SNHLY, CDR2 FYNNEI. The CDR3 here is CASSDWTGVYF. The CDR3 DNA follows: TGTGCCAGCAGTGATTGGACAGGGGTGTACTTC.

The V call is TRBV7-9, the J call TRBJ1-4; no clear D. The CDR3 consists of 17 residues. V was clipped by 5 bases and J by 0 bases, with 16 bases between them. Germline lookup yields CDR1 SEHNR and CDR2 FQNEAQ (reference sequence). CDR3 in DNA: TGTGCCAGCAGCCCTCGGGTGTCGACCCCAACTAATGAAAAACTGTTTTTT. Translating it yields CASSPRVSTPTNEKLFF.

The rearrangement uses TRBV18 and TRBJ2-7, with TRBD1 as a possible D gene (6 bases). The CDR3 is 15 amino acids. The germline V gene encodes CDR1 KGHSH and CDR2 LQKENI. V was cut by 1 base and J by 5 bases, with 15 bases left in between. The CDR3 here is CASSPRAGELNEQYF. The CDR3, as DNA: TGTGCCAGCTCACCACGGGCAGGGGAGCTAAACGAGCAGTACTTC.

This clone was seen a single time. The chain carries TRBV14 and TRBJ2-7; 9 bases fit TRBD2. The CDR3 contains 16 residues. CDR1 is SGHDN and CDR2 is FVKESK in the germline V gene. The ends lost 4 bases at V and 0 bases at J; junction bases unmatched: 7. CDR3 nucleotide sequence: TGTGCCAGCAGCCTTCTAGCGGGGCTGGACTCCTACGAGCAGTACTTC. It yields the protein CASSLLAGLDSYEQYF.

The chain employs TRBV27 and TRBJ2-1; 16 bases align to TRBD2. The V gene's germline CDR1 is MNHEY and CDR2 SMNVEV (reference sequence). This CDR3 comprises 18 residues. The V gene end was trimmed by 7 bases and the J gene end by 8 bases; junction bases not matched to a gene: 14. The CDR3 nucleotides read TGTGCCAGCACCTCCGGGACTAGCGGGGGGGCTAATTTGGATGAGCAGTTCTTC. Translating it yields CASTSGTSGGANLDEQFF.

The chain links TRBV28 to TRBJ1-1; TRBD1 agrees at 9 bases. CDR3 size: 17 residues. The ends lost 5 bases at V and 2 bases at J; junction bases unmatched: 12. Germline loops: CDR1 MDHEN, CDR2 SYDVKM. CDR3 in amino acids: CASSRPRTGDFNTEAFF. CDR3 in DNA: TGTGCCAGCAGTCGCCCTCGGACAGGGGATTTTAACACTGAAGCTTTCTTT.

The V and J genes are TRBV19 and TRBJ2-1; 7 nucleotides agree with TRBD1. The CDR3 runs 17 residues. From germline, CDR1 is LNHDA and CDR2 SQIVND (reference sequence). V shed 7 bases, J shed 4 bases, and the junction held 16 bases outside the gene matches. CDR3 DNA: TGTGCCAGTACCCTCACAAACCGACAGGGCCTTTACAATGAGCAGTTCTTC. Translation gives CASTLTNRQGLYNEQFF.

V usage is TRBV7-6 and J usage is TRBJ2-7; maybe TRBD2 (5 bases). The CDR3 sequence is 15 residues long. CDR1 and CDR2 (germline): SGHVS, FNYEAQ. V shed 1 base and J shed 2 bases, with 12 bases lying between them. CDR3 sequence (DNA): TGTGCCAGCAGCTTAGACCCCGGGAACACCTACGAGCAGTACTTC. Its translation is CASSLDPGNTYEQYF.

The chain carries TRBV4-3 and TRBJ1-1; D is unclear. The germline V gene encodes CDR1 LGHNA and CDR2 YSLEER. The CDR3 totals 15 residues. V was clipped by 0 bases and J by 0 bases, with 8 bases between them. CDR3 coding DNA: TGCGCCAGCAGCCAAGATCCTGGCCTGAACACTGAAGCTTTCTTT. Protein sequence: CASSQDPGLNTEAFF.

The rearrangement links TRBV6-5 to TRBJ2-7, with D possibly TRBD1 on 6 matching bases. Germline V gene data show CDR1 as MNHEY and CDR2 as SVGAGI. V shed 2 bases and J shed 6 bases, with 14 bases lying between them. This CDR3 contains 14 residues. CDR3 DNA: TGTGCCAGCAGTTACCCCGGACAGACTTCCGAGCAGTACTTC. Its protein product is CASSYPGQTSEQYF.

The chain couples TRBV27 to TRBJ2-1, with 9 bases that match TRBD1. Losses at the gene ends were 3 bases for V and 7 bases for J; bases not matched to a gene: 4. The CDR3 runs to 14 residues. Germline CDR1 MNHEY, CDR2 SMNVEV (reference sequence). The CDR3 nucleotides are TGTGCCAGCAGTTTCACAGGGGGCTGGAATGAGCAGTTCTTC. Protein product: CASSFTGGWNEQFF.

CDR3: CASGKTGVYTEAFF. DNA for the CDR3: TGTGCCAGCGGCAAGACAGGGGTTTACACTGAAGCTTTCTTT. The chain carries TRBV27 and TRBJ1-1; TRBD1 agrees at 8 bases. The CDR3 is 14 amino acids. Germline V lookup: CDR1 MNHEY, CDR2 SMNVEV (reference sequence). Trimming at V came to 8 bases and at J to 3 bases, leaving 8 bases not matched to a gene.

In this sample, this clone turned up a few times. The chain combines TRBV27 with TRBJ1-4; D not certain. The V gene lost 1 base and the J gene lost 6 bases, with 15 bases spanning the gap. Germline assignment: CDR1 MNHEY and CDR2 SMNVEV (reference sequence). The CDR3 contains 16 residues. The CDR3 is CASSLYGPVGDEKLFF. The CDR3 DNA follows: TGTGCCAGCAGTTTATACGGACCCGTCGGGGATGAAAAACTGTTTTTT.